The 12 T cell receptor beta chains presented below share a single source sample, sequenced in a study of blood T cell repertoires in COVID-19. TCRdb's table, derived via immunoSEQ multiplex PCR, lists solely in-frame clones and lacks some. The profile shows roughly 26,000 clones, approximately 87% of them singletons. Source material: peripheral blood. Receptor source: a human donor with active COVID-19. The donor label of this sample is uncertain.

The chain couples TRBV6-6 to TRBJ1-1; D is uncertain. The CDR3 runs to 14 residues. V dropped 2 bases and J dropped 2 bases, with 9 bases sitting between them. CDR1 MNHNY and CDR2 SVGAGI come from the germline V gene (reference sequence). The CDR3 reads CASSYPESNTEAFF. In DNA form, the CDR3 reads TGTGCCAGCAGTTACCCCGAGAGCAACACTGAAGCTTTCTTT.

This CDR3 is CASSTRGISQETQYF. CDR3 DNA: TGTGCCAGCAGCACCAGGGGAATTAGCCAAGAGACCCAGTACTTC. This sequence joins TRBV5-8 and TRBJ2-5, with D possibly being TRBD1 (6 bases). This CDR3 has 15 residues. Germline V gives CDR1 SGHTS, CDR2 YDEGEE. The V end lost 4 bases, the J end lost 1 base, and 14 bases lay between the germline ends.

The V and J genes are TRBV19 and TRBJ1-3, with 7 nucleotides matching TRBD1. Trimming removed 3 bases from V and 7 bases from J; junction bases left unmatched: 3. Germline V gene data show CDR1 as LNHDA and CDR2 as SQIVND (reference sequence). There are 13 residues in the CDR3. In DNA, the CDR3 is TGTGCCAGTAGTATGGACAGGAGGAACACCATATATTTT. The encoded protein is CASSMDRRNTIYF.

The chain links TRBV29-1 to TRBJ1-1, with no clear D. From germline, CDR1 is SQVTM and CDR2 ANQGSEA. The length of the CDR3 is 11 residues. With 5 bases removed from V and 0 bases from J, the gap between germline ends came to 4 bases. CDR3 sequence: CSVTVNTEAFF. For the CDR3, the DNA is TGCAGCGTTACAGTGAACACTGAAGCTTTCTTT. Supplemented by reference TRBV29-1 and TRBJ1-1, the full variable domain reads SAVISQKPSRDICQRGTSLTIQCQVDSQVTMMFWYRQQPGQSLTLIATANQGSEATYESGFVIDKFPISRPNLTFSTLTVSNMSPEDSSIYLCSVTVNTEAFFGQGTRLTVV.

This chain links TRBV27 with TRBJ1-1; TRBD1 is a possible D gene (5 bases). There are 15 residues in the CDR3. Trimming removed 4 bases from V and 4 bases from J, with 16 bases in between. CDR1 MNHEY and CDR2 SMNVEV come from the germline V gene (reference sequence). This chain's CDR3 is CASSSEGASLTEAFF. The CDR3 region has the DNA TGTGCCAGCAGTTCCGAAGGGGCATCGCTCACTGAAGCTTTCTTT.

The chain combines TRBV7-9 with TRBJ2-2; possibly TRBD1 for D (6 bases). The CDR3 contains 18 residues. With 0 bases removed from V and 0 bases from J, the gap between germline ends came to 14 bases. Germline-derived CDR1 and CDR2 are SEHNR and FQNEAQ (reference sequence). In DNA form, the CDR3 reads TGTGCCAGCAGCTTAGCCCCAGGGGATACCGCGAACACCGGGGAGCTGTTTTTT. Protein product: CASSLAPGDTANTGELFF.

The CDR3 DNA reads as TGTGCCAGCAGCCTCGACGTGAGCGGGGGGGTGGAAGATACGCAGTATTTT. This sequence encodes CASSLDVSGGVEDTQYF. The chain employs TRBV5-4 and TRBJ2-3, with TRBD2 matching over 10 bases. Germline V CDR1 and CDR2: SGHNT, YYREEE (reference sequence). The V segment lost 4 bases and the J segment 5 bases; nucleotides outside the gene matches: 13. This CDR3 comprises 17 residues. Filled out from reference TRBV5-4 and TRBJ2-3, the complete variable domain reads ETGVTQSPTHLIKTRGQQVTLRCSSQSGHNTVSWYQQALGQGPQFIFQYYREEENGRGNFPPRFSGLQFPNYSSELNVNALELDDSALYLCASSLDVSGGVEDTQYFGPGTRLTVL.

The gene calls are TRBV10-1 and TRBJ2-1; 8 bases agree with TRBD2. The V segment lost 2 bases and the J segment 2 bases; nucleotides outside the gene matches: 2. The CDR3 totals 15 residues. CDR1 is WNHNN, CDR2 SYGVQD, per germline (reference sequence). The CDR3 sequence is CASSERGGPYNEQFF. The CDR3 DNA is TGCGCCAGCAGTGAGCGGGGGGGCCCCTACAATGAGCAGTTCTTC.

The J gene is TRBJ1-4, the V gene TRBV9; D uncertain. The CDR3 extends over 15 amino acids. V was trimmed by 1 base and J by 1 base, leaving 8 bases between them. Per germline, CDR1 SGDLS and CDR2 YYNGEE. The CDR3 DNA sequence: TGTGCCAGCAGCGTAAGTCCGGGAACTAATGAAAAACTGTTTTTT. This codes for CASSVSPGTNEKLFF.

The gene calls are TRBV19 and TRBJ2-7; 8 nucleotides line up with TRBD1. The CDR3 has 18 residues. V lost 1 base to trimming and J lost 1 base; unmatched junction nucleotides: 12. Germline lookup yields CDR1 LNHDA and CDR2 SQIVND (reference sequence). The CDR3 loop is CASSIARGSGQGSYEQYF. The DNA for the CDR3 is TGTGCCAGTAGTATAGCCCGGGGCTCTGGACAGGGATCCTACGAGCAGTACTTC.

The V and J genes are TRBV5-4 and TRBJ2-7, with a possible D match to TRBD1 (6 bases). V lost 2 bases, J lost 2 bases, and 14 bases lay in between. Germline lookup yields CDR1 SGHNT and CDR2 YYREEE (reference sequence). The CDR3 is 15 residues long. The CDR3 spells CASSFGAGATYEQYF. CDR3 nucleotide sequence: TGTGCCAGCAGCTTCGGGGCAGGGGCTACCTACGAGCAGTACTTC.

This rearrangement joins TRBV12-3 or TRBV12-4 to TRBJ2-7, with D tentatively TRBD2 (6 bases). V was pared by 5 bases and J by 3 bases, with 8 bases between. The CDR3 runs to 12 residues. The CDR3 sequence: CASSATSYEQYF. DNA for the CDR3: TGTGCCAGCAGTGCGACTAGCTACGAGCAGTACTTC.